The next 32 T cell receptor beta chains were all read from a single sample in a study of T cells in Graves' hyperthyroidism and ophthalmopathy. Using RNA transcripts as the source, TCR beta CDR3 regions were amplified. During a first-round RT-PCR of the TCR CDR3, the HTBI primer set was used. TCRdb used MiXCR to reprocess the multiplex PCR reads, holding one entry per CDR3 protein. There are about 600,000 distinct CDR3 sequences in the sample; about 16% occur only once, and roughly 3% lies in the top ten. The specimen sequenced was blood. The receptor set was obtained from a woman between 35 and 50 years old with Graves' ophthalmopathy.

A few counts support this clonotype. One end of the junction fails to match germline, which may point to a read error. This chain uses TRBV7-3 with TRBJ2-1; perhaps TRBD2 as D (7 bases). The CDR3 is 15 residues long. Germline CDR1 is SGHTA and CDR2 is FQGTGA. The CDR3 coding sequence is TGTGCCAGCAGCTTATGGGGGGGCTCCTACAATGAGCAGCTCTTC. This gives the protein CASSLWGGSYNEQLF.

This clonotype was counted at least ten times. The CDR3 here is CASSPLLGREGLNEQFF. DNA for the CDR3: TGTGCCAGCAGCCCGCTCCTGGGGCGGGAGGGCCTCAATGAGCAGTTCTTC. The gene calls are TRBV7-9 and TRBJ2-1; 9 positions agree with TRBD2. The CDR3 runs 17 residues. Germline V gene data show CDR1 as SEHNR and CDR2 as FQNEAQ (reference sequence). Trimming at V came to 5 bases and at J to 6 bases, leaving 14 bases not matched to a gene.

The table lists this clonotype with a few counts. The rearrangement uses TRBV4-1 and TRBJ2-3; 7 nucleotides agree with TRBD2. CDR1 is MGHRA and CDR2 is YSYEKL in the germline V gene. The CDR3 spans 16 residues. V lost 5 bases, J lost 8 bases, and 16 bases stayed unmatched. The CDR3 DNA sequence: TGCGCCAGCAGCTCCCCCAGCGGGGCCGGGGTCGGTACGCAGTATTTT. This codes for CASSSPSGAGVGTQYF.

This clonotype was counted at least ten times. The chain carries TRBV11-2 and TRBJ2-5; 7 nucleotides agree with TRBD1. The V segment lost 2 bases and the J segment 3 bases; nucleotides outside the gene matches: 9. The CDR3 is made up of 16 amino acids. CDR1 and CDR2 (germline): SGHAT, FQNNGV. The CDR3: CASSLRVGGPEETQYF. The CDR3 region has the DNA TGTGCCAGCAGCTTACGGGTAGGGGGCCCCGAAGAGACCCAGTACTTC.

This clonotype was seen many times. The gene calls are TRBV28 and TRBJ1-1; a possible D gene is TRBD1 (6 bases). V lost 3 bases and J 4 bases, leaving 12 bases between the germline ends. This CDR3 comprises 14 residues. Germline assignment: CDR1 MDHEN and CDR2 SYDVKM. DNA of the CDR3: TGTGCCAGCAGTTTTCCGGGGGCGCTCACTGAAGCTTTCTTT. It translates to CASSFPGALTEAFF.

This clonotype has just a few counts. This rearrangement joins TRBV20-1 to TRBJ2-1; possible D gene TRBD1, 5 bases. Per the germline V gene, CDR1 is DFQATT and CDR2 is SNEGSKA (reference sequence). The length of the CDR3 is 14 residues. Trimming left V 0 bases short and J 6 bases short, with 12 bases between. The CDR3 sequence: CSARDRRVSNEQFF. CDR3 sequence (DNA): TGCAGTGCTAGAGATCGCAGGGTATCCAATGAGCAGTTCTTC.

This clonotype appeared a few times. The chain joins TRBV14 to TRBJ2-2; D is unclear. Germline loops: CDR1 SGHDN, CDR2 FVKESK. The CDR3 spans 18 residues. V lost 2 bases, J lost 0 bases, and 16 bases lay in between. Written as DNA, the CDR3 is TGTGCCAGCAGCCAACCATTGGGCGACGGTTCGAACACCGGGGAGCTGTTTTTT. Its translation: CASSQPLGDGSNTGELFF. Full variable domain (missing parts from reference TRBV14 and TRBJ2-2): EAGVTQFPSHSVIEKGQTVTLRCDPISGHDNLYWYRRVMGKEIKFLLHFVKESKQDESGMPNNRFLAERTGGTYSTLKVQPAELEDSGVYFCASSQPLGDGSNTGELFFGEGSRLTVL.

There are many counts of this clonotype. V is TRBV4-1 and J is TRBJ1-1; 9 nucleotides line up with TRBD1. The V gene's germline CDR1 is MGHRA and CDR2 YSYEKL. With 4 bases clipped from V and 7 bases from J, the junction kept 13 bases outside the gene matches. The CDR3 is 16 residues long. CDR3 sequence reads: CASSRTGTGTSLEAFF. The CDR3, as DNA: TGCGCCAGCAGCCGAACCGGGACAGGGACCTCCCTTGAAGCTTTCTTT.

This clonotype occurred many times. J is TRBJ2-1 and V is TRBV15, with D perhaps matching TRBD2 (6 bases). Between the trimmed V and J ends, which lost 1 base and 3 bases, there was a span of 10 bases. CDR3 length: 15 amino acids. CDR1 LNHNV and CDR2 YYDKDF come from the germline V gene (reference sequence). As DNA, the CDR3 is TGTGCCACCAGCAGAGCGGGGGTGAACTACAATGAGCAGTTCTTC. It yields the protein CATSRAGVNYNEQFF.

This chain uses TRBV29-1 with TRBJ1-1, with D uncertain. V lost 4 bases, J lost 10 bases, and 13 bases lay in between. Looked up from germline, CDR1 is SQVTM and CDR2 is ANQGSEA. This CDR3 comprises 11 residues. As DNA, the CDR3 is TGCAGCGTTGCTCAGGCACACGGAGCTTTCTTT. It codes for CSVAQAHGAFF.

This clonotype was detected only a few times. The chain recombines TRBV6-1 with TRBJ1-5; 9 bases line up with TRBD1. The CDR3 sequence is 16 residues long. After removal of 6 bases from V and 1 base from J, the junction contained 7 bases not matched to a gene. Germline V gene data show CDR1 as MNHNS and CDR2 as SASEGT. The CDR3 DNA follows: TGTGCCAGCAGAGCCCGGGACAGGGTAAGCAATCAGCCCCAGCATTTT. Encoded protein: CASRARDRVSNQPQHF.

The J gene is TRBJ2-7, the V gene TRBV12-3 or TRBV12-4; 9 bases align to TRBD1. CDR3 length: 17 amino acids. The junction had 16 bases not matched to a gene; V was cut back by 6 bases and J by 4 bases. The CDR3 sequence is CASSPPVGQGNSYEQYF. The CDR3 DNA reads as TGTGCCAGCAGCCCCCCAGTCGGACAGGGGAATTCATACGAGCAGTACTTC.

This clonotype was seen at least ten times. The chain recombines TRBV20-1 with TRBJ1-5; D call uncertain. Germline values: CDR1 DFQATT, CDR2 SNEGSKA (reference sequence). The CDR3 is made up of 14 amino acids. The V end lost 6 bases, the J end lost 4 bases, and 16 bases lay between the germline ends. This CDR3 is CSAPDPRANQPQHF. CDR3 bases: TGCAGTGCCCCGGACCCCCGAGCGAATCAGCCCCAGCATTTT.

This clonotype appeared many times. The V call is TRBV11-2, the J call TRBJ1-1; 7 positions agree with TRBD1. The CDR3 covers 15 residues. Trimming took 5 bases from V and 1 from J; bases not matched to a gene: 7. In germline, CDR1 is SGHAT, CDR2 FQNNGV. The CDR3 sequence: CASSPIQGKNTEAFF. The CDR3 region has the DNA TGTGCCAGCAGCCCCATACAGGGGAAGAACACTGAAGCTTTCTTT.

This clonotype was observed many times. The genes are TRBV20-1 and TRBJ2-1; 8 bases line up with TRBD2. Germline values: CDR1 DFQATT, CDR2 SNEGSKA (reference sequence). Unmatched junction bases numbered 16, after V lost 1 base and J lost 5 bases. The CDR3 consists of 18 residues. The CDR3: CSARAPFPGLESNNEQFF. The CDR3, as DNA: TGCAGTGCTAGAGCCCCATTTCCGGGACTAGAAAGCAACAATGAGCAGTTCTTC.

This clonotype has just a few counts. The chain joins TRBV9 to TRBJ1-4, with a tentative D call TRBD1 (5 bases). V was pared by 3 bases and J by 5 bases, with 14 bases between. This CDR3 comprises 15 residues. Germline CDR1 reads SGDLS; CDR2 reads YYNGEE. Here the CDR3 reads CASSATGDLNEKLFF. Written as DNA, the CDR3 is TGTGCCAGCAGCGCAACAGGAGACTTAAATGAAAAACTGTTTTTT.

This clonotype was seen only a few times. This chain uses TRBV7-8 with TRBJ2-7; the D gene is possibly TRBD2 (7 bases). Germline values: CDR1 SGHVS, CDR2 FQNEAQ. V was pared by 1 base and J by 7 bases, with 17 bases between. CDR3 length: 15 residues. CDR3 protein: CASSLGVGGPSEQYF. In DNA, the CDR3 is TGTGCCAGCAGCTTAGGGGTGGGGGGGCCTAGTGAGCAGTACTTC. The whole variable domain, remainder taken from reference TRBV7-8 and TRBJ2-7, is GAGVSQSPRYKVAKRGQDVALRCDPISGHVSLFWYQQALGQGPEFLTYFQNEAQLDKSGLPSDRFFAERPEGSVSTLKIQRTQQEDSAVYLCASSLGVGGPSEQYFGPGTRLTVT.

This clonotype has a count of ten or more. The chain has TRBV2 and TRBJ2-1, with a weak D call TRBD2 (7 bases). The CDR3 is 13 residues long. The germline CDR1 and CDR2 sequences are SNHLY and FYNNEI. V was clipped by 6 bases and J by 3 bases, with 9 bases between them. CDR3: CASRRGGYNEQFF. The DNA of the CDR3 is TGTGCCAGCAGAAGGGGGGGCTACAATGAGCAGTTCTTC.

The chain combines TRBV9 with TRBJ2-3; 7 bases are shared with TRBD1. The CDR3 totals 18 residues. Germline lookup yields CDR1 SGDLS and CDR2 YYNGEE. After removal of 3 bases from V and 0 bases from J, the junction contained 13 bases not matched to a gene. In DNA form, the CDR3 reads TGTGCCAGCAGCGAGGACTTCGACAGGGCACTTAGCACAGATACGCAGTATTTT. It yields the protein CASSEDFDRALSTDTQYF.

In its sample, this clonotype was seen a few times. A much larger clonotype is one base distant, so this may be a read error. The chain couples TRBV12-3 or TRBV12-4 to TRBJ1-1; TRBD1 is a possible D gene (6 bases). The CDR3 covers 13 residues. CDR3 DNA: TGTGCCAGCAGAAGGACAGAGAACACTGAAGCTTCCTTT. It translates to CASRRTENTEASF.

J is TRBJ2-4 and V is TRBV28, with 7 bases identical to TRBD2. The CDR3 is 14 amino acids. Trimming took 7 bases from V and 9 from J; bases not matched to a gene: 12. The germline gives CDR1 MDHEN, CDR2 SYDVKM. The CDR3 protein is CASTSAGMGSIQYF. The CDR3, as DNA: TGTGCCAGCACCTCAGCGGGGATGGGGAGCATTCAGTACTTC.

This clonotype was detected a few times. The rearrangement uses TRBV6-5 and TRBJ2-7; 7 bases match TRBD1. Germline CDR1 is MNHEY and CDR2 is SVGAGI. The CDR3 has 14 residues. Losses at the gene ends were 1 base for V and 5 bases for J; bases not matched to a gene: 5. CDR3 loop: CASSYLTGFHEQYF. CDR3 coding DNA: TGTGCCAGCAGTTACTTGACAGGGTTCCACGAGCAGTACTTC.

In this sample, this clonotype turned up a few times. The chain links TRBV7-9 to TRBJ1-2; weak D call: TRBD1 (6 bases). Trimming removed 5 bases at V and 5 bases at J, with 9 bases between. This CDR3 contains 12 residues. In germline, CDR1 is SEHNR, CDR2 FQNEAQ (reference sequence). CDR3 residues: CASSTQGYGYTF. As DNA, the CDR3 is TGTGCCAGCAGCACACAGGGATATGGCTACACCTTC. Together with reference TRBV7-9 and TRBJ1-2, the CDR3 gives the full variable domain: DTGVSQNPRHKITKRGQNVTFRCDPISEHNRLYWYRQTLGQGPEFLTYFQNEAQLEKSRLLSDRFSAERPKGSFSTLEIQRTEQGDSAMYLCASSTQGYGYTFGSGTRLTVV.

The V and J genes are TRBV11-2 and TRBJ2-1; D possibly corresponds to TRBD2 (6 bases). The length of the CDR3 is 15 residues. CDR1 and CDR2 from the germline V gene are SGHAT and FQNNGV. Trimming removed 2 bases from V and 0 bases from J, with 8 bases in between. CDR3 in DNA: TGTGCCAGCAGCTTAATGGGGGGCTCCTACAATGAGCAGTTCTTC. Protein product: CASSLMGGSYNEQFF.

This clonotype was observed many times. The chain is built from TRBV11-2 and TRBJ2-7; D is possibly TRBD2 (6 bases). V lost 0 bases to trimming and J lost 4 bases, with 25 bases between them. Germline V gene sequence: CDR1 SGHAT, CDR2 FQNNGV. The CDR3 is made up of 19 amino acids. In DNA, the CDR3 is TGTGCCAGCAGCTTAGACCGGGCGGGATGGGGCCGGGCGATTTACGAGCAGTACTTC. Protein: CASSLDRAGWGRAIYEQYF.

This clonotype showed up many times. This sequence joins TRBV7-9 and TRBJ2-1; 10 positions agree with TRBD2. CDR1 is SEHNR, CDR2 FQNEAQ, per germline (reference sequence). With 0 bases clipped from V and 8 bases from J, the junction kept 7 bases outside the gene matches. The CDR3 length is 16 residues. The CDR3 DNA reads as TGTGCCAGCAGCTTAGCGTCTAGCGGGAGTTGGTATGAGCAGTTCTTC. Translation gives CASSLASSGSWYEQFF.

The sample holds many counts of this clonotype. This chain connects TRBV6-1 to TRBJ2-1, with 14 nucleotides matching TRBD2. The CDR3 contains 15 residues. V was clipped by 6 bases and J by 8 bases; unmatched bases: 6. CDR1 MNHNS and CDR2 SASEGT come from the germline V gene. The CDR3 sequence: CASRRLAGGSDEQFF. The CDR3 DNA sequence: TGTGCCAGCAGAAGACTAGCGGGAGGGTCCGATGAGCAGTTCTTC.

The rearrangement links TRBV28 to TRBJ2-7; the D is unclear. Germline values: CDR1 MDHEN, CDR2 SYDVKM. The CDR3 consists of 13 residues. V lost 2 bases, J lost 7 bases, and 12 bases lay in between. The CDR3 is CASSLDKYGEQYF. The CDR3 nucleotides are TGTGCCAGCAGTTTAGATAAGTACGGAGAGCAGTACTTC.

This clonotype was counted ten times or more. This sequence joins TRBV20-1 and TRBJ2-3; 12 bases match TRBD2. From germline, CDR1 is DFQATT and CDR2 SNEGSKA (reference sequence). This CDR3 is built from 18 residues. The junction had 11 bases not matched to a gene; V was cut back by 0 bases and J by 4 bases. CDR3: CSARDVLAGGPMADTQYF. The CDR3 DNA reads TGCAGTGCTAGAGATGTGCTAGCGGGAGGGCCAATGGCAGATACGCAGTATTTT.

This clonotype occurred a few times. The V call is TRBV7-9, the J call TRBJ2-1, with D possibly being TRBD2 (5 bases). CDR1 and CDR2 (germline): SEHNR, FQNEAQ (reference sequence). The CDR3 extends over 15 amino acids. V lost 1 base and J 2 bases, leaving 9 bases between the germline ends. The CDR3 bases are TGTGCCAGCAGCTTAGTAGCTAGCCCCTACAATGAGCAGTTCTTC. This codes for CASSLVASPYNEQFF.

This clonotype has a count of ten or more. The V and J genes are TRBV3-1 and TRBJ1-1; 9 bases agree with TRBD1. Germline CDR1 is LGHDT and CDR2 is YNNKEL (reference sequence). Unmatched junction bases numbered 6, after V lost 3 bases and J lost 1 base. This CDR3 has 16 residues. The CDR3 coding sequence is TGTGCCAGCAGCCACGGGACAGGGTTACCGAACACTGAAGCTTTCTTT. As protein: CASSHGTGLPNTEAFF.

This clonotype was observed at least ten times. This chain uses TRBV5-1 with TRBJ2-1; 9 nucleotides line up with TRBD2. Germline CDR1 SGHRS, CDR2 YFSETQ. This CDR3 comprises 16 residues. V lost 0 bases to trimming and J lost 5 bases; unmatched junction nucleotides: 6. DNA for the CDR3: TGCGCCAGCAGCTTGGTTAGCGGGGGCCGGGACAATGAGCAGTTCTTC. Encoded protein: CASSLVSGGRDNEQFF.